The TCR beta chain under discussion was sequenced for a study of shared clonotypes between healthy human individuals (dated by TCRdb to 2018 to 2020). Background on the whole study: The cohort included three men and two women between 18 and 49 years of age. Leukapheresis yielded between about 0.94 and 9.5 billion PBMCs per donor. Blood TCR repertoires of about five healthy adults were deeply sequenced to estimate repertoire size and the extent of clonotype sharing between individuals. For each donor, three plates each were used for CD4 naive and CD4 memory, two plates were used for CD8 naive, and one plate was used for CD8 memory. Different laboratories and diverse techniques were used to prepare libraries and sequence TCR repertoires, to increase sequencing depth and limit assay-specific biases. The research as a whole found: Pairwise subsampling led to the expectation that sequencing depth would affect the degree of clonotype sharing among donors. Naive subsets generally had larger estimated clonotype richness than memory subsets. Because the study included only a small number of donors, the genetic and exposure-history diversity represented was limited. Even with the large sequencing depth, rarefaction of the sorted-subset datasets indicated that sequencing was incomplete. Sharing across several donors was observed for approximately 5% of naive CD4, over 3% of naive CD8, over 2% of memory CD4, and roughly 0.43% of memory CD8 clonotypes. Higher generation probabilities were observed for clonotypes shared by all four sorted-subset donors than for non-shared clonotypes. Sampling was restricted to blood, and TCR repertoires in tissues likely differ from the TCR repertoires found in blood.

Using the deep immunoSEQ assay, TCR CDR3 regions were amplified from genomic DNA by multiplex PCR. For each cell subset, the extracted genomic DNA was distributed evenly across all wells of several immunoSEQ 96-well plates, and each plate served as one replicate. Each replicate PCR for sorted subsets received roughly 0.2 ug genomic DNA, equal to 28,000 or so T cell genomes. The purified libraries were quantified using a Qubit 3.0 fluorometer, sized with a Bioanalyzer 2100, and then quantified again using the KAPA Library Quantification kit. A separate single-read 150-cycle Illumina NextSeq 550 flow cell was used to sequence each immunoSEQ 96-well plate. As for the original processing: Because only junctional sequences without quality scores were contained in the immunoSEQ output, filtering matching that applied to full-length reads could not be performed. To assign V/J genes and CDR3, sequences were annotated against IMGT germline references using PyIR, a Python wrapper for IgBLAST v1.9. Any read was removed if the V/J assignment was weak (E-value above 1e-6), the CDR3 was missing, or the read contained stop codons, out-of-frame junctions, or ambiguous translated residues. V3J clonotypes were defined as sequences sharing the same inferred V gene, J gene, and CDR3 amino acid sequence. Percentage overlap between repertoires was calculated by dividing the number of shared unique clonotypes by the size of the smaller repertoire. RTK rarefaction, the Chao1 estimator, and Recon v2.1 estimates of unobserved clonotypes were used to assess repertoire richness. Generation probabilities for all TCRbeta clonotypes obtained by the gDNA method from a handful of donors were computed using OLGA. This immuneACCESS table, as held by TCRdb, lists in-frame sequences with V and J called but not all clones. Of the missing ones, under half trace to an unresolved V gene in checked studies; the others have no known cause. V and J calls and clone size are as listed in that table; D and trimming were resolved from the DNA. Recorded for this sample are 2 million to 3 million clones; 90% to 95% of them occurred a single time. The ten largest account for around 0.4% of the sample.

The donors were healthy, HIV-negative adults who had no recently reported acute infections or vaccinations. Every donor was a Caucasian adult living in Nashville, Tennessee, USA. CD4+ T cells were enriched by magnetic negative selection, after which naive cells were positively selected on CD45RA and the negative fraction was taken as the memory subset. After blood collection by leukapheresis, PBMCs were isolated using Ficoll-Histopaque density gradient centrifugation and then cryopreserved in the vapor phase of liquid nitrogen. Analytical flow cytometry was used to check the purity and quantity of each magnetically sorted T cell population. Genomic DNA was isolated from every sorted fraction and measured by UV absorbance on a Nanodrop 2000c. Worth noting for this clone: No antigen is known for it. Base qualities are missing; no much larger clone stands one base away. Other DNA variants within this sample encode the same CDR3.

The germline V gene encodes CDR1 SGHRS and CDR2 YFSETQ. The CDR3 numbers 15 residues from cysteine through phenylalanine. Only the CDR3 part of the read is kept: 45 bases, read in frame from the first base. Germline trimming amounts to 4 bases on V and 2 bases on J, with 5 as the count of junction bases outside the gene matches. The rearranged chain carries TRBV5-1 and TRBJ2-7; TRBD1 aligns with 11 central bases. The source material was naive CD4+ T cells from PBMCs. The label giving this sample's cell subset or site can be read as: CD45RA+ positively selected. The receptor's source is a man younger than 30 in good health. Some clones in this sample may be carry-over from other donors' samples. The nucleotide sequence is given as TGCGCCAGCAGCCCGGGACAGGGGGTCCCCTACGAGCAGTACTTC. Its protein product is CASSPGQGVPYEQYF.